The 5 T cell receptor beta chains below were found in one sample sequenced in a study of T cell responses to AZD1222 COVID-19 vaccine. Using immunoSEQ multiplex PCR, the repertoire was profiled, and TCRdb retains in-frame clones only, with some absent. The sample consists of some 110,000 clones, around 91% of them appearing once. Source: peripheral blood, taken on day 0 of AZD1222 vaccination. The receptors were sampled from an adult in good health.

The table lists this clone with a count of one. The rearrangement joins TRBV2 to TRBJ2-1, with TRBD1 identical over 7 bases. Trimming cost V 6 bases and J 3 bases; bases outside gene matches: 8. The V gene's germline CDR1 is SNHLY and CDR2 FYNNEI. This CDR3 region has 15 residues. The CDR3, as DNA: TGTGCCAGCAGCGCCGACAGGGACATCTACAATGAGCAGTTCTTC. The encoded protein is CASSADRDIYNEQFF.

V gene TRBV5-4 combines with J gene TRBJ2-2; possible D gene TRBD1, 5 bases. Germline V CDR1 and CDR2: SGHNT, YYREEE (reference sequence). The CDR3 covers 16 residues. V lost 5 bases and J 5 bases, leaving 19 bases between the germline ends. The chain's CDR3 is CASRLDRLGVTGELFF. The CDR3, as DNA: TGTGCCAGCAGACTCGACCGATTAGGGGTTACCGGGGAGCTGTTTTTT.

V is TRBV2 and J is TRBJ2-5; D remains ambiguous. V shed 6 bases and J shed 1 base, with 9 bases lying between them. Germline V lookup: CDR1 SNHLY, CDR2 FYNNEI. The CDR3 extends over 13 amino acids. The CDR3 DNA follows: TGTGCCAGCAGGGTTCCGGCCCAAGAGACCCAGTACTTC. Translation: CASRVPAQETQYF. The full variable domain, rest sourced from reference TRBV2 and TRBJ2-5, is EPEVTQTPSHQVTQMGQEVILRCVPISNHLYFYWYRQILGQKVEFLVSFYNNEISEKSEIFDDQFSVERPDGSNFTLKIRSTKLEDSAMYFCASRVPAQETQYFGPGTRLLVL.

For the CDR3, the DNA is TGCGCCAGCAGTACCTCTCCCCAGGCTGGCACAGATACGCAGTATTTT. Translation: CASSTSPQAGTDTQYF. The chain has TRBV5-1 and TRBJ2-3, with unresolved D. With 5 bases removed from V and 1 base from J, the gap between germline ends came to 17 bases. From germline, CDR1 is SGHRS and CDR2 YFSETQ. The CDR3 length is 16 residues.

The CDR3 region has the DNA TGTGCCAGCAGCCCTCGGGTGGATTCTTCGGATTCACCCCTCCACTTT. Translated, it gives CASSPRVDSSDSPLHF. This chain joins TRBV9 and TRBJ1-6, with D uncertain. The V gene's germline CDR1 is SGDLS and CDR2 YYNGEE. This CDR3 is 16 amino acids long. With 4 bases removed from V and 8 bases from J, the gap between germline ends came to 19 bases.